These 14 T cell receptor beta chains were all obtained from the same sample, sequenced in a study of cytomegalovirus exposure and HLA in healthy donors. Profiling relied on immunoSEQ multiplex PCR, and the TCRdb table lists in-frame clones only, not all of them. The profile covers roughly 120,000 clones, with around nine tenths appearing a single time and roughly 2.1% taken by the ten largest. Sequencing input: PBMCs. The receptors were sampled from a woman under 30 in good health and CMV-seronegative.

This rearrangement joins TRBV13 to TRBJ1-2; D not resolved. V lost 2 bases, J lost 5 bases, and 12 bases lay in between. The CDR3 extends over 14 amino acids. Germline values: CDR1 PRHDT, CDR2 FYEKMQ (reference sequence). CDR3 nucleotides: TGTGCCAGCAGCTTATCTCCGGGAAATTATGGCTACACCTTC. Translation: CASSLSPGNYGYTF.

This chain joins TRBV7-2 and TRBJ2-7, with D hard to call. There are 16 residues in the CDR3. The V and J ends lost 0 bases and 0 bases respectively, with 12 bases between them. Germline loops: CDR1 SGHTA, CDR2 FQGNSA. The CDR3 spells CASSLAAGGSSYEQYF. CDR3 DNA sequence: TGTGCCAGCAGCTTAGCAGCAGGTGGCAGCTCCTACGAGCAGTACTTC. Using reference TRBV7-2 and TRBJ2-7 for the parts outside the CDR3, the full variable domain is GAGVSQSPSNKVTEKGKDVELRCDPISGHTALYWYRQSLGQGLEFLIYFQGNSAPDKSGLPSDRFSAERTGGSVSTLTIQRTQQEDSAVYLCASSLAAGGSSYEQYFGPGTRLTVT.

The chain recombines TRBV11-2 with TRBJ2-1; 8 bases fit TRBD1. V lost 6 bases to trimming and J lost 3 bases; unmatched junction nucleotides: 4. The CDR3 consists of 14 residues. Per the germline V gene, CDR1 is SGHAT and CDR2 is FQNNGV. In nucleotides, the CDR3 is TGTGCCAGCAGTCCGGGACAGGTCTACAATGAGCAGTTCTTC. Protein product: CASSPGQVYNEQFF.

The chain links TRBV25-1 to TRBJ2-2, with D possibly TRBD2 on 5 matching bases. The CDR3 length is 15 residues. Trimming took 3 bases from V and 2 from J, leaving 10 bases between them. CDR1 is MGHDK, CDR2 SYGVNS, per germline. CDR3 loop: CASSERAANTGELFF. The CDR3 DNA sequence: TGTGCCAGCAGTGAGCGGGCGGCTAACACCGGGGAGCTGTTTTTT.

CDR3 residues: CASDSGGGADTQYF. CDR3 in DNA: TGTGCCTCGGATAGCGGGGGAGGGGCAGATACGCAGTATTTT. The genes are TRBV30 and TRBJ2-3; the match to TRBD2 covers 9 bases. The V segment lost 7 bases and the J segment 4 bases; nucleotides outside the gene matches: 9. The CDR3 consists of 14 residues. CDR1 is GTSNPN and CDR2 is SVGIG in the germline V gene (reference sequence).

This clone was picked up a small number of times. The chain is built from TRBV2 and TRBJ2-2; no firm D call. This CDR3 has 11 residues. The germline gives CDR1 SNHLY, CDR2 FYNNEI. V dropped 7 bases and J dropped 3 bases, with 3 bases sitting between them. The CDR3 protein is CASTYTGELFF. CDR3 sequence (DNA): TGTGCCAGCACTTACACCGGGGAGCTGTTTTTT. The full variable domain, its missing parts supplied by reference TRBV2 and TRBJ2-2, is EPEVTQTPSHQVTQMGQEVILRCVPISNHLYFYWYRQILGQKVEFLVSFYNNEISEKSEIFDDQFSVERPDGSNFTLKIRSTKLEDSAMYFCASTYTGELFFGEGSRLTVL.

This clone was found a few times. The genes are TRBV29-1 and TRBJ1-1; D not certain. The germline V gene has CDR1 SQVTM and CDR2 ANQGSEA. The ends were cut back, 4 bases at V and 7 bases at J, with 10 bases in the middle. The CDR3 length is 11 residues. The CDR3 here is CSVAILSEAFF. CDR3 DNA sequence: TGCAGCGTTGCTATCCTAAGTGAAGCTTTCTTT.

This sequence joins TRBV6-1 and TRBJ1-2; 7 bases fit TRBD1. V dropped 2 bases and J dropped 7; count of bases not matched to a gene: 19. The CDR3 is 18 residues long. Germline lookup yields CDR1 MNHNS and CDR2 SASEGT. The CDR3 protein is CASSEPRTGAISNSGYTF. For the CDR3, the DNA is TGTGCCAGCAGTGAACCGAGGACAGGAGCTATTTCAAACAGTGGCTACACCTTC.

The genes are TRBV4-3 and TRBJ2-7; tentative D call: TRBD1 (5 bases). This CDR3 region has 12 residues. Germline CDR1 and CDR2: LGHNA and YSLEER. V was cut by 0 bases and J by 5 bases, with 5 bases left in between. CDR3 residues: CASSQEGDEQYF. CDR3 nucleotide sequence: TGCGCCAGCAGCCAAGAAGGGGACGAGCAGTACTTC.

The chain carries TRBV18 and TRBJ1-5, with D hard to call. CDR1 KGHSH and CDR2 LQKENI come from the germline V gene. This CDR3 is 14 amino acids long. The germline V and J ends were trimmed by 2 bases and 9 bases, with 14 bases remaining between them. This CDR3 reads CASSPYSELWPQHF. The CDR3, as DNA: TGTGCCAGCTCACCATACAGTGAATTATGGCCCCAGCATTTT.

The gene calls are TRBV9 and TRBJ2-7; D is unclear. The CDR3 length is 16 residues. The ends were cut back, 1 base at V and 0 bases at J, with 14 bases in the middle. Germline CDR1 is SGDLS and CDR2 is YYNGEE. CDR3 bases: TGTGCCAGCAGCGTAACCGATTACACCCTCTCCTACGAGCAGTACTTC. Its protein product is CASSVTDYTLSYEQYF.

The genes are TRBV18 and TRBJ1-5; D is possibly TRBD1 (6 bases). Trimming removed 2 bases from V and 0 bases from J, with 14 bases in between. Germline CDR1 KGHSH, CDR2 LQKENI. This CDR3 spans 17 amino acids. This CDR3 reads CASSPLTGGYSNQPQHF. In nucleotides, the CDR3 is TGTGCCAGCTCACCATTGACAGGAGGATATAGCAATCAGCCCCAGCATTTT.

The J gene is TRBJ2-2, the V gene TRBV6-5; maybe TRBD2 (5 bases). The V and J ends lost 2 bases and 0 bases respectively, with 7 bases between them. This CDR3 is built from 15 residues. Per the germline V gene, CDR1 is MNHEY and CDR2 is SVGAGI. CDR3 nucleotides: TGTGCCAGCAGTTACGGACTTTCGAACACCGGGGAGCTGTTTTTT. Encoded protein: CASSYGLSNTGELFF.

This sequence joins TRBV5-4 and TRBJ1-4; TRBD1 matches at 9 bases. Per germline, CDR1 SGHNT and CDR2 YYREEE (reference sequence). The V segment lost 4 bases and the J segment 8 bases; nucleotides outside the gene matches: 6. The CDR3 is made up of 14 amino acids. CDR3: CASSQDRGREKLFF. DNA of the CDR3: TGTGCCAGCAGCCAGGACAGGGGAAGAGAAAAACTGTTTTTT.